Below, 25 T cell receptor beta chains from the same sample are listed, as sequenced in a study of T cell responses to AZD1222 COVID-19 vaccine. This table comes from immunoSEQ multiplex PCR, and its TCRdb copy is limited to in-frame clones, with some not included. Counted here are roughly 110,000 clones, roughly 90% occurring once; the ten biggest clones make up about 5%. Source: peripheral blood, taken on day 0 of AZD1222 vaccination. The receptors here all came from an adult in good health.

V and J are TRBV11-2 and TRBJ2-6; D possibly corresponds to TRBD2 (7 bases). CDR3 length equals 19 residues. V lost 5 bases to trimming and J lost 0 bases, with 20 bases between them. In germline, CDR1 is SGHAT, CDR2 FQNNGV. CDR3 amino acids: CASSPDRGTTYSGANVLTF. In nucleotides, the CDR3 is TGTGCCAGCAGCCCAGATAGGGGGACTACGTACTCTGGGGCCAACGTCCTGACTTTC.

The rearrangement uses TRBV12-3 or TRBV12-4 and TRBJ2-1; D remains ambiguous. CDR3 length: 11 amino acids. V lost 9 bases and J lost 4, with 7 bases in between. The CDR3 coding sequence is TGTGCCAGTAAGTTTTACAATGAGCAGTTCTTC. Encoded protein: CASKFYNEQFF.

Here the CDR3 DNA reads TGTGCCAGCAGCGTAACTAGCGGTTCTCCCTACGAGCAGTACTTC. Translated: CASSVTSGSPYEQYF. J is TRBJ2-7 and V is TRBV11-2; 8 bases line up with TRBD2. There are 15 residues in the CDR3. Germline trimming cut 5 bases from V and 2 bases from J; bases unmatched to any gene: 8. Germline V gene lookup returns CDR1 SGHAT and CDR2 FQNNGV.

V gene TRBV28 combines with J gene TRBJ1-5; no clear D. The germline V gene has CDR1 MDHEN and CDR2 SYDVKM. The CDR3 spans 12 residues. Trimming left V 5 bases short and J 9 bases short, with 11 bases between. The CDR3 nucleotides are TGTGCCAGCAGTGTGAGCCCCCCGCCCCAGCATTTT. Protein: CASSVSPPPQHF.

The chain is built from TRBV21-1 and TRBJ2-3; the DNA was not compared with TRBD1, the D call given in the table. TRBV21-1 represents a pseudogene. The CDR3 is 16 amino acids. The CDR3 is CASSNLDRVVADTQYF. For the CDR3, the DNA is TGTGCCAGCAGCAATCTAGACAGGGTCGTTGCAGATACGCAGTATTTT.

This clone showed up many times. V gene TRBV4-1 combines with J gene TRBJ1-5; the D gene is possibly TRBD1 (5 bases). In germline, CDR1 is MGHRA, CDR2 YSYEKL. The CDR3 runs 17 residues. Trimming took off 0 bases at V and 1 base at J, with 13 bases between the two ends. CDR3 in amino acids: CASSQDPPGGSNQPQHF. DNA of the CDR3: TGCGCCAGCAGCCAAGATCCACCTGGGGGGAGCAATCAGCCCCAGCATTTT.

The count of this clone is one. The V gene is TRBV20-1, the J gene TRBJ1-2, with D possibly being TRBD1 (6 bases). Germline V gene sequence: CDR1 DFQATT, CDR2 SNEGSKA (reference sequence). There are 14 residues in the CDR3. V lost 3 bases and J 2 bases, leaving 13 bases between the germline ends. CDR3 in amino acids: CSASQGPINYGYTF. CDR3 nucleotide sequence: TGCAGTGCTAGTCAGGGGCCGATCAACTATGGCTACACCTTC.

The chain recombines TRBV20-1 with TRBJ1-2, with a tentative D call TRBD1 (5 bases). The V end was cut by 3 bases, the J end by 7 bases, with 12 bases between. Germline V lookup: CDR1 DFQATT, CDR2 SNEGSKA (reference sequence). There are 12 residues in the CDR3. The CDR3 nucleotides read TGCAGTGCTAGTGGGGGGGTCGGTGGCTACACCTTC. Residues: CSASGGVGGYTF.

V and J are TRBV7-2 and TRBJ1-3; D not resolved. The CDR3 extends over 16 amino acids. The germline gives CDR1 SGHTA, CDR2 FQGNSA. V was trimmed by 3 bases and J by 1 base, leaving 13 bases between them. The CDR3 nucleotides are TGTGCCAGCAGCTTGGACGTACTATCATCTGGAAACACCATATATTTT. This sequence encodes CASSLDVLSSGNTIYF.

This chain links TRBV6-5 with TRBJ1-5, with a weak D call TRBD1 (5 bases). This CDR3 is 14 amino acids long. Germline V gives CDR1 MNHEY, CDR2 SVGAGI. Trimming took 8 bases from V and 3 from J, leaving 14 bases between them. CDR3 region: CASQISRANQPQHF. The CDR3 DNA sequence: TGTGCCAGCCAGATATCCAGGGCCAATCAGCCCCAGCATTTT.

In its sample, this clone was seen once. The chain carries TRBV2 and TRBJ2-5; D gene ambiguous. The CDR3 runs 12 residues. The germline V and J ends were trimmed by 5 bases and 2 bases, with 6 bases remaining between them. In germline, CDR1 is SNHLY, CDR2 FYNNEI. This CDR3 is CASSYLQETQYF. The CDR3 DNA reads TGTGCCAGCAGTTATCTTCAAGAGACCCAGTACTTC.

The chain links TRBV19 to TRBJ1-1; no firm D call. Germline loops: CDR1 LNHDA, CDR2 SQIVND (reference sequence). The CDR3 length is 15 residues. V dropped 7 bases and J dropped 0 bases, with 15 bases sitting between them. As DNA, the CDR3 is TGTGCCAGTACCTCTCCTGGGCGCATGAACACTGAAGCTTTCTTT. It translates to CASTSPGRMNTEAFF.

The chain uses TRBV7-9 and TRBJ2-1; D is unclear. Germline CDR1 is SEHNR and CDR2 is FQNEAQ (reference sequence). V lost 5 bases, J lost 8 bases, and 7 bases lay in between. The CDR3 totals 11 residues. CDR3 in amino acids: CASSTIHEQFF. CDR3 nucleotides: TGTGCCAGCAGCACCATCCATGAGCAGTTCTTC. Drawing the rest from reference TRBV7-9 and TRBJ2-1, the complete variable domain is DTGVSQNPRHKITKRGQNVTFRCDPISEHNRLYWYRQTLGQGPEFLTYFQNEAQLEKSRLLSDRFSAERPKGSFSTLEIQRTEQGDSAMYLCASSTIHEQFFGPGTRLTVL.

The CDR3 DNA sequence: TGTGCCAGCCGACGGGGGGGGTATGGCTACACCTTC. Amino acids: CASRRGGYGYTF. The V gene is TRBV25-1, the J gene TRBJ1-2; TRBD1 is a possible D gene (5 bases). Germline V gene lookup returns CDR1 MGHDK and CDR2 SYGVNS. The CDR3 consists of 12 residues. The germline V and J ends were trimmed by 8 bases and 5 bases, with 12 bases remaining between them.

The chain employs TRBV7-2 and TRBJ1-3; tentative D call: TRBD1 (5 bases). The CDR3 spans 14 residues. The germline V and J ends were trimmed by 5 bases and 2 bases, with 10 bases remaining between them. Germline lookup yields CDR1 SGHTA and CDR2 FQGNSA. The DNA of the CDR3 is TGTGCCAGCAGCAGCGTGGGGGCTGGAAACACCATATATTTT. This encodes CASSSVGAGNTIYF. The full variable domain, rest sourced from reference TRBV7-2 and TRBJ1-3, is GAGVSQSPSNKVTEKGKDVELRCDPISGHTALYWYRQSLGQGLEFLIYFQGNSAPDKSGLPSDRFSAERTGGSVSTLTIQRTQQEDSAVYLCASSSVGAGNTIYFGEGSWLTVV.

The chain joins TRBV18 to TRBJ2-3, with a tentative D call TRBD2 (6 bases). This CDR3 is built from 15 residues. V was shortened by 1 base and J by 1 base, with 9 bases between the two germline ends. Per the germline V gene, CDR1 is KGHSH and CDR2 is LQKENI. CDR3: CASSPRTTGTDTQYF. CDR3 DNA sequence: TGTGCCAGCTCACCACGGACTACTGGCACAGATACGCAGTATTTT.

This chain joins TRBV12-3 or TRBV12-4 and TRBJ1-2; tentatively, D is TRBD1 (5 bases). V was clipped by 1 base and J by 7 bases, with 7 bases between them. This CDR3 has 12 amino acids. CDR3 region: CASSLVGRGYTF. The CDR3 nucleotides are TGTGCCAGCAGTTTAGTGGGACGTGGCTACACCTTC.

This chain's CDR3 is CSVRTGGLEKLFF. The CDR3 DNA reads as TGCAGCGTCCGAACAGGGGGCCTTGAAAAACTGTTTTTT. The chain carries TRBV29-1 and TRBJ1-4; 9 nucleotides agree with TRBD1. Trimming at V came to 6 bases and at J to 7 bases, leaving 6 bases not matched to a gene. Germline CDR1 and CDR2: SQVTM and ANQGSEA. CDR3 length: 13 residues.

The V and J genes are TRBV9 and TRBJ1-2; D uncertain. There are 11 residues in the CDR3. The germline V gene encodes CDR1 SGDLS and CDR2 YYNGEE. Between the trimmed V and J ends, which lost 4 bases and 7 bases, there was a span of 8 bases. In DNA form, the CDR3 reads TGTGCCAGCAGCTCAGGTGGTGGCTACACCTTC. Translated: CASSSGGGYTF. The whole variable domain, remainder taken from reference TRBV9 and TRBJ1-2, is DSGVTQTPKHLITATGQRVTLRCSPRSGDLSVYWYQQSLDQGLQFLIQYYNGEERAKGNILERFSAQQFPDLHSELNLSSLELGDSALYFCASSSGGGYTFGSGTRLTVV.

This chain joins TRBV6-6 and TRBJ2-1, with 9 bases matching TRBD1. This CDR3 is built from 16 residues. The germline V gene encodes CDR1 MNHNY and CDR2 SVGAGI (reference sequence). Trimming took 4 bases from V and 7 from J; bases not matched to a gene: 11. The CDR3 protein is CASSSRTSDRGNEQFF. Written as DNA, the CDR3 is TGTGCCAGCAGTTCACGAACCTCTGACAGGGGGAATGAGCAGTTCTTC.

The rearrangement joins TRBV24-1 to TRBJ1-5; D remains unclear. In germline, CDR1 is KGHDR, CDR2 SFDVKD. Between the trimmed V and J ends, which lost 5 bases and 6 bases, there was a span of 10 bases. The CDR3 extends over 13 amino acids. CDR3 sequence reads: CATSGRLGQPQHF. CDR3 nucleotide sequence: TGTGCCACCAGTGGACGTTTGGGTCAGCCCCAGCATTTT.

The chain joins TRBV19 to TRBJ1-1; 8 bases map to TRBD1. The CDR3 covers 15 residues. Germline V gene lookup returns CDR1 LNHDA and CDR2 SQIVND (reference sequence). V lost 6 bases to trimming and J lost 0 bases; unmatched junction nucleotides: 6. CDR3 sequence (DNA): TGTGCCAGTAGCCGACAGGGGCCGATGAACACTGAAGCTTTCTTT. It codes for CASSRQGPMNTEAFF.

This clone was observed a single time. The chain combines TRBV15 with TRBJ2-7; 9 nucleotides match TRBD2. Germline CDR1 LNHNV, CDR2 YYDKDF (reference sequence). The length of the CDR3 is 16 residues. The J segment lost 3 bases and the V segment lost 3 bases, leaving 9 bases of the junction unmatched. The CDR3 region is CATSRGSGSVSYEQYF. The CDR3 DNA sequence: TGTGCCACCAGCAGGGGTAGCGGGAGTGTTAGCTACGAGCAGTACTTC.

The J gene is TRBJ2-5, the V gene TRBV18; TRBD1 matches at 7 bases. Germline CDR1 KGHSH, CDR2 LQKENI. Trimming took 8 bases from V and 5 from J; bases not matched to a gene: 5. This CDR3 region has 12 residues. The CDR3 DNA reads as TGTGCCAGCGCCGGGACAGTCGAGACCCAGTACTTC. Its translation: CASAGTVETQYF.

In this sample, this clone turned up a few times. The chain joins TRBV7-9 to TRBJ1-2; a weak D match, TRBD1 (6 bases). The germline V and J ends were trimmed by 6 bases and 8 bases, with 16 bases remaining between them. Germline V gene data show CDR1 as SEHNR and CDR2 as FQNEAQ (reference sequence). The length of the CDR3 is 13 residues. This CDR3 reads CASSPTGRQGYTF. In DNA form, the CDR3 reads TGTGCCAGCAGTCCCACAGGGAGGCAAGGCTACACCTTC.